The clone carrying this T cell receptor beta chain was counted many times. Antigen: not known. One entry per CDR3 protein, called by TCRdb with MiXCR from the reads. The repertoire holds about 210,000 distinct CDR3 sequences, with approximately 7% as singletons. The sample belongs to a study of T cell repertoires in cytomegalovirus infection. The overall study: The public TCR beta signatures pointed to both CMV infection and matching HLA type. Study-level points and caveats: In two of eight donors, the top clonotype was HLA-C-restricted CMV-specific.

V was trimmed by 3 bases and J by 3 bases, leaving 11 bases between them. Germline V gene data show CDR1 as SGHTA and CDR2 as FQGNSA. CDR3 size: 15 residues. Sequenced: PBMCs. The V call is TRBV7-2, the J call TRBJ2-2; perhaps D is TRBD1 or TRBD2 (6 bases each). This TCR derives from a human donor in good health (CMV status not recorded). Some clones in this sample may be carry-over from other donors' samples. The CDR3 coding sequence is TGTGCCAGCAGCTTGTCACGGGGGCACACCGGGGAGCTGTTTTTT. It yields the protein CASSLSRGHTGELFF. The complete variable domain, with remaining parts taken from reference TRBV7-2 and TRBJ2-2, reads GAGVSQSPSNKVTEKGKDVELRCDPISGHTALYWYRQSLGQGLEFLIYFQGNSAPDKSGLPSDRFSAERTGGSVSTLTIQRTQQEDSAVYLCASSLSRGHTGELFFGEGSRLTVL.